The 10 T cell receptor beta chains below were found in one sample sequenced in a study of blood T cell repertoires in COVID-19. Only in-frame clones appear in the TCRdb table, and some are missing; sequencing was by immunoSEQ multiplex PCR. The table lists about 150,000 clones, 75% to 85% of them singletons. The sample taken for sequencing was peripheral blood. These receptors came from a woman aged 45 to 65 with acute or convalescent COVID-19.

CDR3 coding DNA: TGCGCCAGCAGGGACAGGGACAGTAGGACTGAAGCTTTCTTT. It is translated as CASRDRDSRTEAFF. This sequence joins TRBV10-2 and TRBJ1-1; 8 nucleotides line up with TRBD1. Germline V lookup: CDR1 WSHSY, CDR2 SAAADI. The CDR3 is made up of 14 amino acids. J gave up 5 bases and V 6 bases, and 8 bases lay outside the gene matches.

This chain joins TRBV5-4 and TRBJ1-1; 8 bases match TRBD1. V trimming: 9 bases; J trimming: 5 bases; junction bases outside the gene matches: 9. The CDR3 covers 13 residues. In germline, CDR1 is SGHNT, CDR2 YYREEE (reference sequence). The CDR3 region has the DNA TGTGCCATCGGGACAGGTGCGACTACTGAAGCTTTCTTT. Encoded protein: CAIGTGATTEAFF.

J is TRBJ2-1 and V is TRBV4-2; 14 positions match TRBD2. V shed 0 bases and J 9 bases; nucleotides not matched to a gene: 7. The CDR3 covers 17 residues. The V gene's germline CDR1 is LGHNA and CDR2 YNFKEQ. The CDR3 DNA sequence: TGTGCCAGCAGCCAAGATGTGGGACTAGCGGGGGAGGGTGAGCAGTTCTTC. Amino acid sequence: CASSQDVGLAGEGEQFF.

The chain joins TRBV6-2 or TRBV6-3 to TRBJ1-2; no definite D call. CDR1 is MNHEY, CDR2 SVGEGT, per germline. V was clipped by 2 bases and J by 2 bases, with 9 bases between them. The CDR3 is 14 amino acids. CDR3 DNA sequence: TGTGCCAGCAGTTACCTAGGTGGAAACTATGGCTACACCTTC. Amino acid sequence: CASSYLGGNYGYTF.

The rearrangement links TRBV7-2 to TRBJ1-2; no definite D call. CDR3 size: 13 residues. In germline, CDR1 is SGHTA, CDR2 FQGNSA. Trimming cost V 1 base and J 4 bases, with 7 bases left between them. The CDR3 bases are TGTGCCAGCAGCTTAGTTTCGTCCTATGGCTACACCTTC. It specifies CASSLVSSYGYTF.

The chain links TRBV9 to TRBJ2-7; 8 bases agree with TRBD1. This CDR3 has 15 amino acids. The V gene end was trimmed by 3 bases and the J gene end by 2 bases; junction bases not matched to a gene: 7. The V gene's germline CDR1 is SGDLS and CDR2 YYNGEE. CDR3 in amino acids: CASSGGQGGAYEQYF. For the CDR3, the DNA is TGTGCCAGCAGCGGCGGACAGGGAGGCGCCTACGAGCAGTACTTC.

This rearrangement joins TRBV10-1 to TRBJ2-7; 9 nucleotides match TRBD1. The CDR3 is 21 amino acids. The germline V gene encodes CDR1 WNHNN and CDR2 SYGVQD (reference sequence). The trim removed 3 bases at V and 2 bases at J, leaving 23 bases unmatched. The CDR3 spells CASSDPDLWDRDLLITYEQYF. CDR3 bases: TGCGCCAGCAGTGACCCCGACCTCTGGGACAGGGACCTCCTTATTACCTACGAGCAGTACTTC.

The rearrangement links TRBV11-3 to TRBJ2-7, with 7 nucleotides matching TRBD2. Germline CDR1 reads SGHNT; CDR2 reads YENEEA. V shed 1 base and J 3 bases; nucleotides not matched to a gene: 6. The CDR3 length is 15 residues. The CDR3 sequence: CASSLGPSGDYEQYF. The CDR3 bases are TGTGCCAGCAGCTTAGGGCCTAGCGGAGACTACGAGCAGTACTTC.

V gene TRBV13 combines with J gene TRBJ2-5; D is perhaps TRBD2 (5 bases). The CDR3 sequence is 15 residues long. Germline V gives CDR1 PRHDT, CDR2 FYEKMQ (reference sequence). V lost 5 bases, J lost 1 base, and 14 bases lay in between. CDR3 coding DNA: TGTGCCAGCAGCGTCTGGGGAGACATCCAAGAGACCCAGTACTTC. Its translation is CASSVWGDIQETQYF.

Written as DNA, the CDR3 is TGTGCCAGCAGCATCGACAGGCACTCTGGAAACACCATATATTTT. Residues: CASSIDRHSGNTIYF. V usage is TRBV7-9 and J usage is TRBJ1-3; a possible D gene is TRBD1 (6 bases). With 5 bases removed from V and 0 bases from J, the gap between germline ends came to 11 bases. The CDR3 runs to 15 residues. Looked up from germline, CDR1 is SEHNR and CDR2 is FQNEAQ (reference sequence).